Shown below are 28 T cell receptor beta chains from a single sample sequenced in a study of immune evolution from preneoplasia to lung adenocarcinoma. Here immunoSEQ multiplex PCR was the method, and the copy in TCRdb shows in-frame clones only, minus some. The sample records approximately 3,000 clones, around 52% being singletons. Source material: FFPE normal lung tissue adjacent to the tumor. Source of these receptors: a person aged 50-59 years with lung adenocarcinoma.

The chain recombines TRBV5-1 with TRBJ2-3; 10 bases line up with TRBD2. V lost 4 bases to trimming and J lost 2 bases; unmatched junction nucleotides: 7. In germline, CDR1 is SGHRS, CDR2 YFSETQ. The CDR3 has 16 amino acids. Written as DNA, the CDR3 is TGCGCCAGCAGCGAAAAGACTAGCGGGCTCACAGATACGCAGTATTTT. Its translation is CASSEKTSGLTDTQYF.

This clone showed up just a few times. V is TRBV7-8 and J is TRBJ1-3; 7 positions match TRBD1. The trim removed 5 bases at V and 2 bases at J, leaving 9 bases unmatched. Germline lookup yields CDR1 SGHVS and CDR2 FQNEAQ. There are 16 residues in the CDR3. CDR3 nucleotides: TGTGCCAGCAGCCCCCACTACAGGGGAGCTGGAAACACCATATATTTT. This gives the protein CASSPHYRGAGNTIYF.

Notes on this clone: Other DNA sequences in this sample translate to the same CDR3. This chain connects TRBV19 to TRBJ2-3, with 7 bases fitting TRBD2. Germline CDR1 and CDR2: LNHDA and SQIVND (reference sequence). This CDR3 comprises 15 residues. Trimming removed 6 bases from V and 1 base from J; junction bases left unmatched: 7. The CDR3 loop is CASSPGGGRTDTQYF. The CDR3, as DNA: TGTGCCAGTAGCCCCGGCGGGGGACGCACAGATACGCAGTATTTT.

The chain employs TRBV5-1 and TRBJ2-2; D is perhaps TRBD1 (5 bases). This CDR3 contains 15 residues. V was shortened by 5 bases and J by 2 bases, with 13 bases between the two germline ends. CDR1 is SGHRS and CDR2 is YFSETQ in the germline V gene. The CDR3 DNA sequence: TGCGCCAGCAGTTATGGGGCGGATAACACCGGGGAGCTGTTTTTT. Residues: CASSYGADNTGELFF.

The J gene is TRBJ1-4, the V gene TRBV7-9; TRBD1 matches at 7 bases. CDR3 length equals 16 residues. Germline V gene sequence: CDR1 SEHNR, CDR2 FQNEAQ (reference sequence). The V segment lost 5 bases and the J segment 6 bases; nucleotides outside the gene matches: 12. The CDR3 bases are TGTGCCAGCAGCCCGGTGAGAGGGGGCGGAGATGAAAAACTGTTTTTT. It encodes CASSPVRGGGDEKLFF.

The chain employs TRBV19 and TRBJ2-2; D is uncertain. This CDR3 spans 14 amino acids. Germline values: CDR1 LNHDA, CDR2 SQIVND (reference sequence). V was shortened by 6 bases and J by 1 base, with 9 bases between the two germline ends. The CDR3 DNA sequence: TGTGCCAGTAGGGACGCTAGGAACACCGGGGAGCTGTTTTTT. Encoded protein: CASRDARNTGELFF.

This clone was seen more than once but under ten times. This sequence joins TRBV19 and TRBJ1-1; 8 nucleotides match TRBD1. CDR1 is LNHDA, CDR2 SQIVND, per germline (reference sequence). The CDR3 spans 14 residues. Germline trimming cut 5 bases from V and 4 bases from J; bases unmatched to any gene: 6. CDR3 residues: CASSLDRAGTEAFF. In nucleotides, the CDR3 is TGTGCCAGTAGTCTGGACAGGGCTGGCACTGAAGCTTTCTTT.

The chain uses TRBV29-1 and TRBJ1-5, with a tentative D call TRBD1 (5 bases). Germline V CDR1 and CDR2: SQVTM, ANQGSEA. The CDR3 loop spans 13 amino acids. Trimming stripped 4 bases from V and 0 bases from J, with 7 bases between. The chain's CDR3 is CSVAQDSNQPQHF. CDR3 bases: TGCAGCGTTGCACAGGATAGCAATCAGCCCCAGCATTTT. Drawing the rest from reference TRBV29-1 and TRBJ1-5, the complete variable domain is SAVISQKPSRDICQRGTSLTIQCQVDSQVTMMFWYRQQPGQSLTLIATANQGSEATYESGFVIDKFPISRPNLTFSTLTVSNMSPEDSSIYLCSVAQDSNQPQHFGDGTRLSIL.

This chain uses TRBV28 with TRBJ2-7; weak D call: TRBD1 (6 bases). Looked up from germline, CDR1 is MDHEN and CDR2 is SYDVKM. This CDR3 comprises 14 residues. V shed 3 bases and J shed 3 bases, with 12 bases lying between them. In nucleotides, the CDR3 is TGTGCCAGCAGTTTCGCACAGGGTGGCTACGAGCAGTACTTC. Its protein product is CASSFAQGGYEQYF.

This clone turned up a few times. This chain uses TRBV28 with TRBJ2-7; 7 nucleotides agree with TRBD1. The CDR3 contains 14 residues. V lost 7 bases to trimming and J lost 5 bases; unmatched junction nucleotides: 11. CDR1 and CDR2 from the germline V gene are MDHEN and SYDVKM. The CDR3 DNA reads TGTGCCAGCACCAGGAGACAGGGCTGGGACGAGCAGTACTTC. Its protein product is CASTRRQGWDEQYF.

The chain is built from TRBV2 and TRBJ1-1; 7 bases are shared with TRBD1. This CDR3 comprises 14 residues. V lost 7 bases, J lost 2 bases, and 7 bases stayed unmatched. The V gene's germline CDR1 is SNHLY and CDR2 FYNNEI. CDR3 amino acids: CASTVRGPNTEAFF. The CDR3 region has the DNA TGTGCCAGCACCGTAAGGGGGCCCAACACTGAAGCTTTCTTT. Full variable domain (missing parts from reference TRBV2 and TRBJ1-1): EPEVTQTPSHQVTQMGQEVILRCVPISNHLYFYWYRQILGQKVEFLVSFYNNEISEKSEIFDDQFSVERPDGSNFTLKIRSTKLEDSAMYFCASTVRGPNTEAFFGQGTRLTVV.

The V gene is TRBV7-9, the J gene TRBJ2-5; TRBD2 matches 7 bases. CDR3 length: 16 amino acids. The V segment lost 2 bases and the J segment 2 bases; nucleotides outside the gene matches: 8. CDR1 is SEHNR, CDR2 FQNEAQ, per germline (reference sequence). CDR3 in amino acids: CASSLTTGGNQETQYF. CDR3 DNA sequence: TGTGCCAGCAGCTTAACAACGGGAGGTAATCAAGAGACCCAGTACTTC.

The CDR3 protein is CAWSIQQGGYTF. The CDR3 DNA is TGTGCCTGGAGTATCCAACAGGGTGGCTACACCTTC. The chain has TRBV30 and TRBJ1-2; possibly TRBD1 for D (6 bases). Germline V gene data show CDR1 as GTSNPN and CDR2 as SVGIG (reference sequence). CDR3 length equals 12 residues. Trimming pared 2 bases from V and 7 bases from J, leaving 11 bases between.

The chain combines TRBV7-9 with TRBJ2-5; D ambiguous. CDR3 length: 15 residues. The V gene lost 4 bases and the J gene lost 5 bases, with 17 bases spanning the gap. The germline V gene encodes CDR1 SEHNR and CDR2 FQNEAQ (reference sequence). CDR3 sequence (DNA): TGTGCCAGCAGCTCATTGGGGTCTTACGGGGAGACCCAGTACTTC. Translated, it gives CASSSLGSYGETQYF. Variable domain in full (rest from reference TRBV7-9 and TRBJ2-5): DTGVSQNPRHKITKRGQNVTFRCDPISEHNRLYWYRQTLGQGPEFLTYFQNEAQLEKSRLLSDRFSAERPKGSFSTLEIQRTEQGDSAMYLCASSSLGSYGETQYFGPGTRLLVL.

The chain uses TRBV18 and TRBJ2-1; 9 bases align to TRBD1. The CDR3 runs to 15 residues. Trimming took 3 bases from V and 6 from J; bases not matched to a gene: 6. Germline V gene lookup returns CDR1 KGHSH and CDR2 LQKENI. The CDR3 nucleotides are TGTGCCAGCTCACCCGAACAGGGGGCCGCCAATGAGCAGTTCTTC. As protein: CASSPEQGAANEQFF.

The chain links TRBV20-1 to TRBJ2-7; D not resolved. Germline CDR1 is DFQATT and CDR2 is SNEGSKA (reference sequence). V shed 3 bases and J shed 6 bases, with 9 bases lying between them. CDR3 length: 11 residues. The chain's CDR3 is CSARNYREQYF. The CDR3 coding sequence is TGCAGTGCTAGGAACTATCGCGAGCAGTACTTC.

This clone was counted a few times. This chain connects TRBV19 to TRBJ2-3, with 12 bases aligning to TRBD2. Losses at the gene ends were 5 bases for V and 3 bases for J; bases not matched to a gene: 6. The CDR3 has 16 residues. Germline V gene data show CDR1 as LNHDA and CDR2 as SQIVND (reference sequence). CDR3 loop: CASSSQTSGGTDTQYF. The CDR3 DNA reads TGTGCCAGTAGTTCCCAGACTAGCGGGGGAACAGATACGCAGTATTTT.

This clone showed up just a few times. The chain employs TRBV5-4 and TRBJ2-5, with D possibly being TRBD2 (6 bases). CDR3 length: 16 amino acids. V lost 0 bases and J lost 2, with 14 bases in between. Germline V gene sequence: CDR1 SGHNT, CDR2 YYREEE (reference sequence). CDR3 DNA sequence: TGTGCCAGCAGCTTGGGGCGGGGCGGCGGGCAAGAGACCCAGTACTTC. Protein product: CASSLGRGGGQETQYF.

J is TRBJ1-1 and V is TRBV30; TRBD1 aligns across 7 bases. The CDR3 covers 14 residues. Germline lookup yields CDR1 GTSNPN and CDR2 SVGIG (reference sequence). V was clipped by 4 bases and J by 1 base; unmatched bases: 6. The DNA of the CDR3 is TGTGCCTGGACAGGGGGAATCCAGAACACTGAAGCTTTCTTT. Translating it yields CAWTGGIQNTEAFF.

The chain recombines TRBV7-9 with TRBJ1-3; no clear D. Germline CDR1 and CDR2: SEHNR and FQNEAQ (reference sequence). V was cut by 3 bases and J by 4 bases, with 4 bases left in between. The CDR3 has 12 amino acids. DNA for the CDR3: TGTGCCAGCAGCTTGGAGGGAAACACCATATATTTT. Its translation: CASSLEGNTIYF.

This chain connects TRBV9 to TRBJ2-1; 9 bases align to TRBD2. The CDR3 loop spans 15 amino acids. V was clipped by 2 bases and J by 5 bases; unmatched bases: 5. Germline V gives CDR1 SGDLS, CDR2 YYNGEE. CDR3 residues: CASSVSGSLNNEQFF. The CDR3 DNA sequence: TGTGCCAGCAGCGTTAGCGGGAGTCTTAACAATGAGCAGTTCTTC.

This clone appeared a few times. The rearrangement uses TRBV30 and TRBJ1-5; D call uncertain. Germline V gene data show CDR1 as GTSNPN and CDR2 as SVGIG (reference sequence). The ends were cut back, 0 bases at V and 4 bases at J, with 10 bases in the middle. The CDR3 extends over 14 amino acids. The CDR3: CAWSVFGRNQPQHF. The DNA of the CDR3 is TGTGCCTGGAGTGTTTTTGGAAGAAATCAGCCCCAGCATTTT.

This clone was seen more than once but under ten times. V gene TRBV27 combines with J gene TRBJ1-1; D might be TRBD1 (5 bases). Trimming removed 5 bases at V and 1 base at J, with 8 bases between. The germline V gene encodes CDR1 MNHEY and CDR2 SMNVEV (reference sequence). The CDR3 loop spans 13 amino acids. As DNA, the CDR3 is TGTGCCAGCAGTCCCGGACAGAACACTGAAGCTTTCTTT. It yields the protein CASSPGQNTEAFF.

This chain links TRBV6-4 with TRBJ2-1, with a possible D match to TRBD2 (6 bases). CDR3 length: 16 amino acids. The germline V gene has CDR1 MRHNA and CDR2 SNTAGT. The V end lost 0 bases, the J end lost 8 bases, and 17 bases lay between the germline ends. In DNA, the CDR3 is TGTGCCAGCAGTGACTCTAGAACGGGAGAGGGCCATGAGCAGTTCTTC. This codes for CASSDSRTGEGHEQFF.

This sequence joins TRBV28 and TRBJ1-5, with 8 positions matching TRBD1. V shed 4 bases, J shed 0 bases, and the junction held 11 bases outside the gene matches. This CDR3 has 18 residues. Germline CDR1 reads MDHEN; CDR2 reads SYDVKM. CDR3 sequence (DNA): TGTGCCAGCAGTTCCCCGCAGGACAGGGACTATAGCAATCAGCCCCAGCATTTT. This translates into CASSSPQDRDYSNQPQHF.

This chain links TRBV30 with TRBJ1-1; 8 nucleotides align to TRBD1. Germline V gene data show CDR1 as GTSNPN and CDR2 as SVGIG (reference sequence). Trimming took 5 bases from V and 4 from J; bases not matched to a gene: 9. The CDR3 has 14 residues. As DNA, the CDR3 is TGTGCCTGGGATAGGACAGGGTCGGGCACTGAAGCTTTCTTT. It specifies CAWDRTGSGTEAFF.

The chain uses TRBV5-1 and TRBJ2-7, with 10 bases that match TRBD2. Trimming removed 4 bases from V and 1 base from J; junction bases left unmatched: 11. Per the germline V gene, CDR1 is SGHRS and CDR2 is YFSETQ. The CDR3 totals 17 residues. CDR3 bases: TGCGCCAGCAGCATAATAGCGGGAGGCTCCACTTCCTACGAGCAGTACTTC. This encodes CASSIIAGGSTSYEQYF.

The V call is TRBV29-1, the J call TRBJ1-5; D not resolved. CDR1 and CDR2 from the germline V gene are SQVTM and ANQGSEA. Trimming left V 7 bases short and J 0 bases short, with 16 bases between. This CDR3 contains 15 residues. CDR3 DNA sequence: TGCAGCGCCTTGGAGGGCCCTTATAGCAATCAGCCCCAGCATTTT. It codes for CSALEGPYSNQPQHF.